This T cell receptor (beta chain) was profiled in a study of T cell responses to AZD1222 COVID-19 vaccine. In regard to this clone: Its antigen is still unknown.

Study findings and constraints: At 160-218 and 743-854, vaccine-associated CD4 TCRs were dominant, and they spanned spike. Repertoires in all cases were sampled only once the peak T cell response had passed. White British people made up most donors, females outnumbered males, and clonal diversity was possibly underestimated. Of the AZD1222 recipients, only 5 or 6 were seropositive at baseline.

The assay was immunoSEQ multiplex PCR, and TCRdb's table has in-frame clones only and misses some. Of fewer than 200,000 clones listed, 91% are singletons. Germline CDR1 and CDR2: LNHDA and SQIVND (reference sequence). The CDR3 consists of 14 residues. V gave up 5 bases and J gave up 0 bases; unmatched junction bases: 4. V is TRBV19 and J is TRBJ2-7; 7 nucleotides agree with TRBD1. This material consisted of peripheral blood, taken on day 0 of AZD1222 vaccination. The sequence derives from an adult in good health. In nucleotides, the CDR3 is TGTGCCAGTAGTTCCGGGACAGCCTCCTACGAGCAGTACTTC. It codes for CASSSGTASYEQYF. The whole variable domain, remainder taken from reference TRBV19 and TRBJ2-7, is DGGITQSPKYLFRKEGQNVTLSCEQNLNHDAMYWYRQDPGQGLRLIYYSQIVNDFQKGDIAEGYSVSREKKESFPLTVTSAQKNPTAFYLCASSSGTASYEQYFGPGTRLTVT.